This T cell receptor (beta chain) was documented in a study of blood T cell repertoires in COVID-19. The wider study: Samples came from the United States, Italy and Spain, spanning acute and convalescent COVID-19. The cDNA or gDNA used as material had been derived from T cells, B-cell-depleted T cells, or PBMCs.

There are 16 residues in the CDR3. Germline assignment: CDR1 SGHVS and CDR2 FNYEAQ. V was trimmed by 2 bases and J by 1 base, leaving 15 bases between them. Study processing details: Estimation of nucleated cell counts relied on the amplification of reference gene primers. Profiled with immunoSEQ multiplex PCR; TCRdb holds only in-frame clones, not every one. V, J and clone size reflect that table, while D and trimming were determined from the DNA. The repertoire has about 130,000 clones, 70% to 85% of them found once; the top ten carry roughly 11%. The TCR comes from a man in his 60s who had recovered from COVID-19. V gene TRBV7-6 combines with J gene TRBJ2-7; perhaps TRBD2 as D (5 bases). Sequenced material: peripheral blood. CDR3 sequence (DNA): TGTGCCAGCAGCTTATACCCCCGCGGGCGTTCCTACGAGCAGTACTTC. Its translation: CASSLYPRGRSYEQYF.